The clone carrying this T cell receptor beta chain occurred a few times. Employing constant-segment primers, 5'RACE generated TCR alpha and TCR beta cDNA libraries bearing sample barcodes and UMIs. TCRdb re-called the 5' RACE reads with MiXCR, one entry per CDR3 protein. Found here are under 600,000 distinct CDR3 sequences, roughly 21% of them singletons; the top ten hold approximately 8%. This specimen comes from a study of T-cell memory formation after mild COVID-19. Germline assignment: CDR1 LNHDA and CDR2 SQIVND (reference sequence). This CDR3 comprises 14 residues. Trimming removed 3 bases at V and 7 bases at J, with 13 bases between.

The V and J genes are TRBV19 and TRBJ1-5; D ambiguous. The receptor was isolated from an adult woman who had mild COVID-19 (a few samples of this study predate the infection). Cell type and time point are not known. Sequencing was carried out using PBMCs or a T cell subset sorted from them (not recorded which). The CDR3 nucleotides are TGTGCCAGTAGTATTACGGGGATGAACCAGCCCCAGCATTTT. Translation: CASSITGMNQPQHF.